These 4 T cell receptor beta chains were all obtained from the same sample, sequenced in a study of post-analysis software for immune sequencing data. Whole-study findings and limits: Patients used a handful of TRBV segments, including TRBV5-6, TRBV5-1 and TRBV20-1, more often than controls.

Built from TCR beta cDNA, the libraries had unique molecular identifiers in them. TCRdb passed the PCR reads through MiXCR, listing each CDR3 protein once. The sample lists about 460,000 distinct CDR3 sequences, 45% occurring once. No cognate antigen is known for these TCRs. Sequences were obtained from blood. Receptors were obtained from a girl aged 5-17 years with multiple sclerosis.

This clonotype was seen a handful of times. The chain joins TRBV5-1 to TRBJ2-3, with D hard to call. V was shortened by 4 bases and J by 1 base, with 4 bases between the two germline ends. CDR1 and CDR2 (germline): SGHRS, YFSETQ. The CDR3 consists of 12 residues. The CDR3 nucleotides are TGCGCCAGCAGCAAAGGCACAGATACGCAGTATTTT. Amino acids: CASSKGTDTQYF.

The chain links TRBV20-1 to TRBJ2-5; D gene ambiguous. The CDR3 consists of 11 residues. Germline assignment: CDR1 DFQATT and CDR2 SNEGSKA (reference sequence). V lost 3 bases and J 11 bases, leaving 13 bases between the germline ends. CDR3: CSASIGISQYF. The CDR3 DNA is TGCAGTGCTAGCATTGGAATTAGTCAGTACTTC.

The chain has TRBV29-1 and TRBJ2-1, with 7 bases aligning to TRBD1. Trimming at V came to 7 bases and at J to 3 bases, leaving 6 bases not matched to a gene. The germline gives CDR1 SQVTM, CDR2 ANQGSEA. The CDR3 extends over 13 amino acids. CDR3 residues: CSARGGIYNEQFF. The CDR3 nucleotides read TGCAGCGCGAGAGGGGGCATCTACAATGAGCAGTTCTTC.

This clonotype was observed a handful of times. The rearrangement links TRBV7-9 to TRBJ1-5, with a possible D match to TRBD1 (5 bases). This CDR3 has 13 amino acids. Germline CDR1 and CDR2: SEHNR and FQNEAQ (reference sequence). V dropped 5 bases and J dropped 7 bases, with 12 bases sitting between them. The CDR3 is CASSPGGKQPQHF. DNA of the CDR3: TGTGCCAGCAGCCCCGGGGGAAAGCAGCCCCAGCATTTT.